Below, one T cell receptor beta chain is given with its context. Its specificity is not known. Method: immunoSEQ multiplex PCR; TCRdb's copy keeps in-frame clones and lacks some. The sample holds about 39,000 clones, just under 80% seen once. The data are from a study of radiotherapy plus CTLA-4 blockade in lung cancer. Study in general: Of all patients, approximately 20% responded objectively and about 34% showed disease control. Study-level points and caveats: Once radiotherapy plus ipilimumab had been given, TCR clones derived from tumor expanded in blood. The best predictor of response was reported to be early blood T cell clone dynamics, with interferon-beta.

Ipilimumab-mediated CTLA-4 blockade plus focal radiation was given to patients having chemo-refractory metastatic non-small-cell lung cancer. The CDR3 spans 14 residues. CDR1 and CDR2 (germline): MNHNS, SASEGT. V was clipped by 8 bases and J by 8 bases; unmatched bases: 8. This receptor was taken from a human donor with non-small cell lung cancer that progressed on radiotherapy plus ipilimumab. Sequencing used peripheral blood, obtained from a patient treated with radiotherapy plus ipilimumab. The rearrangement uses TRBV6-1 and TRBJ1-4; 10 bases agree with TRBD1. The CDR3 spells CASGPGTGVEKLFF. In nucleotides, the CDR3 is TGTGCCAGCGGGCCCGGGACAGGGGTAGAAAAACTGTTTTTT.